Below, one T cell receptor (beta chain) is given with its context. The antigen is unknown. Between the trimmed V and J ends, which lost 0 bases and 4 bases, there was a span of 10 bases. Germline V CDR1 and CDR2: GTSNPN, SVGIG (reference sequence). The CDR3 consists of 15 residues. Treatment meaning: over 15 received Ad26.COV2.S at low or high dose, single or two shots; about 5 received placebo; per-sample allocation not given. Samples analyzed were those drawn on day 63 after the first vaccine or placebo injection. Within Boston, the person who donated was an adult of 18-55 years. The protocol was immunoSEQ multiplex PCR, while the TCRdb copy is restricted to in-frame clones and leaves out a portion. The data hold roughly 400,000 clones, with approximately 91% observed a single time. This sample was included in a study of Ad26.COV2.S vaccination and SARS-CoV-2 variants. Overall study: In the study, Ad26.COV2.S was injected intramuscularly once, or twice 56 days apart. Findings of the study overall: A substantial breadth of spike-specific CD8+ and CD4+ T cell responses after vaccination has been reported.

This TCR derives from a person between 18 and 65 years old who received the Ad26.COV2.S COVID-19 vaccine or a placebo. The rearrangement uses TRBV30 and TRBJ2-6, with D tentatively TRBD1 (6 bases). This specimen consisted of peripheral blood, obtained in a trial of Ad26.COV2.S vaccine versus placebo. Written as DNA, the CDR3 is TGTGCCTGGAGTGTTACAGGGACCGGGGCCAACGTCCTGACTTTC. It translates to CAWSVTGTGANVLTF. The whole variable domain, filled in from reference TRBV30 and TRBJ2-6, reads SQTIHQWPATLVQPVGSPLSLECTVEGTSNPNLYWYRQAAGRGLQLLFYSVGIGQISSEVPQNLSASRPQDRQFILSSKKLLLSDSGFYLCAWSVTGTGANVLTFGAGSRLTVL.